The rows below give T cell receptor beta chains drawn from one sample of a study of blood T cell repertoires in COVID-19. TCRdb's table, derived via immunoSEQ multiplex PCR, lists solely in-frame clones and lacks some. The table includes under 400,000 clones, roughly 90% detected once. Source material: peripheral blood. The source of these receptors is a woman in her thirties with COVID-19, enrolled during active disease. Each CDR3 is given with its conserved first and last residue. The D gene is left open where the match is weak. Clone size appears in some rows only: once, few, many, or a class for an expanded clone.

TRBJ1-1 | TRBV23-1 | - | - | CASSQSWGREGEGMNTEAFF | TGCGCCAGCAGTCAATCGTGGGGCAGGGAGGGAGAGGGGATGAACACTGAAGCTTTCTTT
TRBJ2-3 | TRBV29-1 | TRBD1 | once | CSAHLMTGPDTQYF | TGCAGCGCTCACCTTATGACAGGGCCCGATACGCAGTATTTT
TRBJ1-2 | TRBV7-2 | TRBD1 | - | CASSFRGLGYGYTF | TGTGCCAGCAGCTTCAGGGGGCTCGGATATGGCTACACCTTC
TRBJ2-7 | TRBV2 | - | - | CASSERGLARTFSYEQYF | TGTGCCAGCAGTGAAAGGGGGCTAGCGCGTACATTTTCCTACGAGCAGTACTTC
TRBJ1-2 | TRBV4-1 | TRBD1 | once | CASSQPKQGALNYGYTF | TGCGCCAGCAGCCAACCGAAGCAGGGGGCTCTGAACTATGGCTACACCTTC
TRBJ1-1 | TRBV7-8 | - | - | CASGREGDTEAFF | TGTGCCAGCGGTAGAGAGGGTGACACTGAAGCTTTCTTT
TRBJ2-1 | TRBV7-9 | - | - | CASSLTAAEQFF | TGTGCCAGCAGCTTAACAGCTGCCGAGCAGTTCTTC
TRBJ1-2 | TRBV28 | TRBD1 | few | CASSLIVQGRFNGYTF | TGTGCCAGCAGTTTGATTGTACAGGGGAGATTCAATGGCTACACCTTC
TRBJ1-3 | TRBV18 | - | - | CASSPDTSGNTIYF | TGTGCCAGCTCACCGGACACCTCTGGAAACACCATATATTTT
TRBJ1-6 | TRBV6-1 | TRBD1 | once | CASSDGPSGGKGGNSPLHF | TGTGCCAGCAGTGACGGGCCATCAGGGGGCAAGGGGGGTAATTCACCCCTCCACTTT
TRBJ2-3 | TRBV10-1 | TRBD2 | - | CASSEAGGSTDTQYF | TGCGCCAGCAGTGAGGCGGGAGGGAGCACAGATACGCAGTATTTT
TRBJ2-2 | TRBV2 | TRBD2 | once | CASSEGGSTIRELFF | TGTGCCAGCAGTGAGGGAGGGTCTACAATTCGGGAGCTGTTTTTT
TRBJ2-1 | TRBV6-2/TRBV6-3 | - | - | CASSYREDNEQFF | TGTGCCAGCAGTTACCGAGAAGACAATGAGCAGTTCTTC
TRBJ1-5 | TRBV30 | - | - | CAWSPTGQLNQPQHF | TGTGCCTGGAGTCCCACCGGACAGCTCAATCAGCCCCAGCATTTT
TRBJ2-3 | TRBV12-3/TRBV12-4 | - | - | CASSLARNPTQYF | TGTGCCAGCAGTTTAGCGAGGAATCCTACGCAGTATTTT
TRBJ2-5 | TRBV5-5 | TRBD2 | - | CASSPPLGSSGKETQYF | TGTGCCAGCAGCCCTCCTCTCGGGTCTAGCGGGAAAGAGACCCAGTACTTC
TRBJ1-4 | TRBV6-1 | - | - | CASSESRNEKLFF | TGTGCCAGCAGTGAATCCAGGAATGAAAAACTGTTTTTT
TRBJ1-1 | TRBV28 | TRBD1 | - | CASRRTGGVLEAFF | TGTGCCAGCCGACGGACAGGGGGCGTTTTAGAAGCTTTCTTT
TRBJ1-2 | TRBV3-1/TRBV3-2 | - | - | CASSQRRGAYGYTF | TGTGCCAGCAGCCAAAGGCGGGGGGCCTATGGCTACACCTTC
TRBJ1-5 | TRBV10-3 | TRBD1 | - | CAISDGQGVGNQPQHF | TGTGCCATCAGTGATGGGCAGGGGGTCGGCAATCAGCCCCAGCATTTT
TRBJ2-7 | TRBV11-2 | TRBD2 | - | CASSLNVGTSGNYEQYF | TGTGCCAGCAGCCTTAACGTGGGGACTAGCGGGAACTACGAGCAGTACTTC
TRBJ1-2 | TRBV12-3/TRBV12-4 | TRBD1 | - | CASSLSQGVGYTF | TGTGCCAGCAGTTTGAGTCAGGGGGTCGGCTACACCTTC
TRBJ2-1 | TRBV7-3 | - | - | CASSLDVRQGADNEQFF | TGTGCCAGCAGCTTAGACGTGAGGCAAGGGGCGGACAATGAGCAGTTCTTC
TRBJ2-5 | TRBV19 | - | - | CASSISDGSGETQYF | TGTGCCAGTAGTATAAGTGACGGGAGCGGTGAGACCCAGTACTTC
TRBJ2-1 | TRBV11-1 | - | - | CASSFSGGNEQFF | TGTGCCAGCAGCTTCTCAGGGGGGAATGAGCAGTTCTTC
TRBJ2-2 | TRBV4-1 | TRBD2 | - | CASSQAGGLANTGELFF | TGCGCCAGCAGCCAAGCCGGGGGACTAGCGAACACCGGGGAGCTGTTTTTT
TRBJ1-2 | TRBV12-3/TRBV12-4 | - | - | CASSPEANYGYTF | TGTGCCAGCAGTCCGGAGGCAAACTATGGCTACACCTTC
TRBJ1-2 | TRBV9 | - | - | CASSAWGGVNYGYTF | TGTGCCAGCAGCGCGTGGGGGGGCGTTAACTATGGCTACACCTTC
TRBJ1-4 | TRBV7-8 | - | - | CASSPAFRETNEKLFF | TGTGCCAGCAGCCCGGCATTCCGGGAAACTAATGAAAAACTGTTTTTT
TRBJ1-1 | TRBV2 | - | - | CASSAGLLTEAFF | TGTGCCAGCAGTGCGGGACTCCTCACTGAAGCTTTCTTT
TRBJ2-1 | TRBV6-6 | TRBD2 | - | CASRLTSGDAEQFF | TGTGCCAGCAGGTTGACTAGCGGGGATGCTGAGCAGTTCTTC
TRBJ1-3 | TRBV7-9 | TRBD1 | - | CASSPGQGKGNTIYF | TGTGCCAGCAGCCCGGGACAGGGGAAAGGAAACACCATATATTTT
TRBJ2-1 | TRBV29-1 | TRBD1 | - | CSGKDRGLRNEQFF | TGCAGCGGGAAGGACAGGGGGCTCAGGAATGAGCAGTTCTTC
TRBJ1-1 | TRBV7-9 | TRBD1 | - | CASSFGTGDYTEAFF | TGTGCCAGCAGCTTTGGGACAGGGGATTACACTGAAGCTTTCTTT
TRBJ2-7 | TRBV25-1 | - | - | CASTKDRNQYF | TGTGCCAGCACCAAAGACAGGAACCAGTACTTC
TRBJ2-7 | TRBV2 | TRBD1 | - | CASSPGQGNPYEQYF | TGTGCCAGCAGCCCCGGACAGGGAAATCCCTACGAGCAGTACTTC
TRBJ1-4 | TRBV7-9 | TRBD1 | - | CASSRGQGLEKLFF | TGTGCCAGCAGCAGGGGACAGGGCCTCGAAAAACTGTTTTTT
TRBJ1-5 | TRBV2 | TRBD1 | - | CASSIQGSNQPQHF | TGTGCCAGCAGTATACAGGGGAGCAATCAGCCCCAGCATTTT
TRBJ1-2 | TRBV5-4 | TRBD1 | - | CASSLEVQDRGHGYTF | TGTGCCAGCAGCTTGGAAGTACAGGACAGGGGGCATGGCTACACCTTC
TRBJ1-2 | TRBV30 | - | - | CAWSVVDFRFNYGYTF | TGTGCCTGGAGTGTAGTCGACTTCCGATTTAACTATGGCTACACCTTC
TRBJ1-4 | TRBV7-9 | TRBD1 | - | CASSSTGGSEKLFF | TGTGCCAGCAGCTCAACAGGGGGGAGTGAAAAACTGTTTTTT
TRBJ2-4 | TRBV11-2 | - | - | CASSLSSGKNIQYF | TGTGCCAGCAGCTTGAGTAGTGGCAAAAACATTCAGTACTTC
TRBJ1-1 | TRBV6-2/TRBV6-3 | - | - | CASSLQENTEAFF | TGTGCCAGCAGTCTACAGGAGAACACTGAAGCTTTCTTT
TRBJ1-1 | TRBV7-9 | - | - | CASSLAWGDWTEAFF | TGTGCCAGCAGCTTAGCATGGGGAGATTGGACTGAAGCTTTCTTT
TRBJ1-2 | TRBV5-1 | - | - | CASSLYGGEGYTF | TGCGCCAGCAGCCTTTATGGGGGCGAAGGCTACACCTTC
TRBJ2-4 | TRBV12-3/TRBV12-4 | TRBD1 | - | CASSLGQGPLYF | TGTGCCAGCAGTTTAGGACAGGGCCCCCTGTACTTC
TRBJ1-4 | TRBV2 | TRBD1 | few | CASSGDRPKEKLFF | TGTGCCAGCAGTGGGGACAGGCCAAAAGAAAAACTGTTTTTT
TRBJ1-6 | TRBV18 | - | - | CASSPGGGDSPLHF | TGTGCCAGCTCCCCGGGTGGCGGAGATTCACCCCTCCACTTT
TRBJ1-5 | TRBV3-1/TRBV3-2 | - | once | CASSQGLGAGNQPQHF | TGTGCCAGCAGCCAAGGGCTGGGGGCCGGCAATCAGCCCCAGCATTTT